This T cell receptor beta chain derives from a study of cytomegalovirus exposure and HLA in healthy donors. The donors were in the 120-subject validation cohort, distinct from the approximately 670-subject first cohort. V was clipped by 7 bases and J by 8 bases, with 10 bases between them. CDR1 and CDR2 from the germline V gene are SNHLY and FYNNEI. The CDR3 consists of 11 residues. Repertoires were generated with immunoSEQ multiplex PCR, while TCRdb's copy carries only in-frame clones and drops some. The sample includes fewer than 200,000 clones, roughly 96% of them seen just once. A note on this clone: The antigen is unknown.

Whole-study findings and limits: Reported performance of the classifier showed diagnosis of cytomegalovirus status with high specificity and sensitivity. A few chains tied to CMV proved CMV antigen-specific in vitro. The study listed 150 to 200 cytomegalovirus-associated TCR beta chains.

This chain links TRBV2 with TRBJ2-3; D gene uncertain. Sequenced input: PBMCs. The TCR was taken from a woman aged 18-29 years in good health and CMV-seronegative. The CDR3 here is CASKYSGTQYF. In DNA, the CDR3 is TGTGCCAGCAAATATTCCGGTACGCAGTATTTT.